This T cell receptor (beta chain) was obtained from a study of shared clonotypes between healthy human individuals. Study context: Three men and two women, aged 18 to 49, were donors.

Regarding this clone: As yet, its antigen is unknown.

Broader study findings: The donor pool, a small one, limited the genetic and exposure-history diversity represented. Clonotype sharing across several donors was observed for around 5.1% of naive CD4 clonotypes. Clonotype sharing levels among donors were expected to vary with sequencing depth.

Only CD45RO-negative cells positively selected for CCR7 counted as naive CD8 cells, so terminally differentiated effector memory CD45RA+ cells were excluded. Method: immunoSEQ multiplex PCR; TCRdb's copy keeps in-frame clones and lacks some. Among more than 600,000 clones listed, under 95% were seen once. CDR3 length: 12 residues. V was trimmed by 7 bases and J by 7 bases, leaving 14 bases between them. The germline gives CDR1 SGDLS, CDR2 YYNGEE. The rearrangement uses TRBV9 and TRBJ1-2, with D perhaps TRBD1 (6 bases). The sequence was collected from a man aged 25-45 years in good health. Sample: naive CD8+ T cells sorted from blood. The CDR3: CASYRAFGGYTF. Here the CDR3 DNA reads TGTGCCAGCTACAGGGCCTTTGGTGGCTACACCTTC.